The next 21 T cell receptor beta chains were all read from a single sample in a study of T cell responses to AZD1222 COVID-19 vaccine. The method was immunoSEQ multiplex PCR; TCRdb's version includes in-frame clones alone and lacks a portion of them. Among under 150,000 clones listed, around 84% were seen once. The material was peripheral blood, obtained 28 days after the second AZD1222 dose. These receptors all stem from an adult who received the AZD1222 COVID-19 vaccine.

The chain employs TRBV11-2 and TRBJ1-2, with TRBD1 matching over 7 bases. After removal of 5 bases from V and 2 bases from J, the junction contained 8 bases not matched to a gene. Germline CDR1 is SGHAT and CDR2 is FQNNGV. The CDR3 contains 15 residues. The CDR3 is CASSQIQGRNYGYTF. CDR3 nucleotides: TGTGCCAGCAGCCAAATACAGGGGCGGAACTATGGCTACACCTTC.

The chain is built from TRBV4-3 and TRBJ2-7; 8 bases are a match to TRBD2. This CDR3 is built from 18 residues. J was trimmed by 5 bases and V by 0 bases; bases with no gene match: 15. The V gene's germline CDR1 is LGHNA and CDR2 YSLEER. The CDR3 sequence is CASSQDSASGPSYHEQYF. The CDR3 region has the DNA TGCGCCAGCAGCCAAGATTCGGCTAGCGGGCCCTCTTACCACGAGCAGTACTTC.

This clone has a single count. The rearrangement joins TRBV7-2 to TRBJ2-2; D is undetermined. CDR1 SGHTA and CDR2 FQGNSA come from the germline V gene. The CDR3 is 16 amino acids. Trimming stripped 2 bases from V and 6 bases from J, with 16 bases between. CDR3 sequence reads: CASSLNSFSTAGELFF. The CDR3 region has the DNA TGTGCCAGCAGCTTAAATTCGTTTAGCACCGCCGGGGAGCTGTTTTTT.

This rearrangement joins TRBV5-1 to TRBJ1-4, with 8 positions matching TRBD1. CDR3 length equals 14 residues. Germline CDR1 is SGHRS and CDR2 is YFSETQ. J gave up 7 bases and V 4 bases, and 6 bases lay outside the gene matches. CDR3 residues: CASSIGQGGEKLFF. CDR3 sequence (DNA): TGCGCCAGCAGCATCGGACAGGGTGGTGAAAAACTGTTTTTT.

This chain uses TRBV5-6 with TRBJ1-1, with TRBD1 identical over 11 bases. The CDR3 contains 16 residues. V shed 8 bases, J shed 0 bases, and the junction held 9 bases outside the gene matches. Germline-derived CDR1 and CDR2 are SGHDT and YYEEEE. CDR3 bases: TGTGCCAGTCGACTTTGGGGACAGGGGGTGAACACTGAAGCTTTCTTT. Its protein is CASRLWGQGVNTEAFF.

The gene calls are TRBV15 and TRBJ1-4, with D possibly TRBD1 on 5 matching bases. The CDR3 is 15 amino acids. CDR1 is LNHNV, CDR2 YYDKDF, per germline (reference sequence). Trimming took off 0 bases at V and 8 bases at J, with 13 bases between the two ends. The CDR3 sequence is CATSRDQGVGEKLFF. The CDR3 DNA sequence: TGTGCCACCAGCAGAGATCAAGGGGTCGGGGAAAAACTGTTTTTT.

The chain employs TRBV19 and TRBJ2-2; the D call may be TRBD1 or TRBD2 (5 bases each). V lost 5 bases and J 2 bases, leaving 6 bases between the germline ends. The CDR3 covers 13 residues. The V gene's germline CDR1 is LNHDA and CDR2 SQIVND (reference sequence). The DNA of the CDR3 is TGTGCCAGTAGTTGGGACAACACCGGGGAGCTGTTTTTT. This gives the protein CASSWDNTGELFF.

The V and J genes are TRBV28 and TRBJ1-3, with D hard to call. V shed 6 bases and J shed 5 bases, with 5 bases lying between them. Germline lookup yields CDR1 MDHEN and CDR2 SYDVKM. CDR3 length: 11 residues. CDR3 sequence: CASSPRNTIYF. In DNA, the CDR3 is TGTGCCAGCAGCCCCAGAAACACCATATATTTT.

The gene calls are TRBV7-9 and TRBJ2-6, with 7 bases fitting TRBD1. Trimming at V came to 4 bases and at J to 0 bases, leaving 6 bases not matched to a gene. This CDR3 is 17 amino acids long. CDR1 SEHNR and CDR2 FQNEAQ come from the germline V gene (reference sequence). CDR3 amino acids: CASSSTGPVSGANVLTF. The CDR3 DNA follows: TGTGCCAGCAGCTCGACAGGGCCAGTCTCTGGGGCCAACGTCCTGACTTTC.

The chain couples TRBV9 to TRBJ1-3, with D unresolved. V dropped 6 bases and J dropped 8 bases, with 18 bases sitting between them. The germline V gene encodes CDR1 SGDLS and CDR2 YYNGEE. The CDR3 has 14 amino acids. CDR3 loop: CASTPNVGLHTIYF. DNA for the CDR3: TGTGCCAGCACCCCTAACGTAGGGTTGCACACCATATATTTT.

This chain links TRBV2 with TRBJ1-3; TRBD1 aligns across 7 bases. The CDR3 spans 15 residues. J was trimmed by 1 base and V by 5 bases; bases with no gene match: 5. Germline V CDR1 and CDR2: SNHLY, FYNNEI. CDR3 sequence (DNA): TGTGCCAGCAGTACAGGGGCACAGTCTGGAAACACCATATATTTT. Encoded protein: CASSTGAQSGNTIYF.

This rearrangement joins TRBV11-3 to TRBJ2-1; 7 bases line up with TRBD1. The junction had 3 bases not matched to a gene; V was cut back by 3 bases and J by 4 bases. This CDR3 has 14 residues. Germline V gene sequence: CDR1 SGHNT, CDR2 YENEEA. Written as DNA, the CDR3 is TGTGCCAGCAGCTTGGGGACAGCTTACAATGAGCAGTTCTTC. It is translated as CASSLGTAYNEQFF.

This chain uses TRBV10-3 with TRBJ1-4, with a weak D call TRBD1 (6 bases). V was pared by 1 base and J by 7 bases, with 16 bases between. This CDR3 region has 16 residues. Germline V gene data show CDR1 as ENHRY and CDR2 as SYGVKD. The CDR3 DNA is TGTGCCATCAGTGAGTGGGGCAGGGGTAGGAGTGAAAAACTGTTTTTT. Translated: CAISEWGRGRSEKLFF.

This sequence joins TRBV2 and TRBJ1-6, with D unclear. The V gene lost 4 bases and the J gene lost 6 bases, with 7 bases spanning the gap. The CDR3 is 13 amino acids. Per the germline V gene, CDR1 is SNHLY and CDR2 is FYNNEI. CDR3 sequence reads: CASSGLINSPLHF. The CDR3 DNA sequence: TGTGCCAGCAGTGGGCTGATTAATTCACCCCTCCACTTT.

The chain links TRBV19 to TRBJ1-1, with D possibly matching TRBD1 (5 bases). There are 15 residues in the CDR3. V lost 5 bases and J 3 bases, leaving 16 bases between the germline ends. Germline CDR1 and CDR2: LNHDA and SQIVND (reference sequence). CDR3 region: CASSLQVATDTEAFF. In DNA, the CDR3 is TGTGCCAGTAGTTTACAGGTGGCGACGGACACTGAAGCTTTCTTT.

This clone occurred a few times. The genes are TRBV7-9 and TRBJ1-5, with a weak D call TRBD1 (5 bases). This CDR3 region has 15 residues. Trimming cost V 0 bases and J 4 bases, with 10 bases left between them. Germline V gives CDR1 SEHNR, CDR2 FQNEAQ (reference sequence). The CDR3 DNA is TGTGCCAGCAGCTTAGCGGGGACTCAAAATCAGCCCCAGCATTTT. Its translation is CASSLAGTQNQPQHF.

The chain uses TRBV4-2 and TRBJ2-7; a possible D gene is TRBD2 (5 bases). Germline CDR1 and CDR2: LGHNA and YNFKEQ. The CDR3 loop spans 15 amino acids. Trimming pared 0 bases from V and 3 bases from J, leaving 12 bases between. The DNA of the CDR3 is TGTGCCAGCAGCCAAGATCCGGCGGCGGGCTACGAGCAGTACTTC. Its translation is CASSQDPAAGYEQYF.

The genes are TRBV7-2 and TRBJ1-1; 8 bases are a match to TRBD1. Germline loops: CDR1 SGHTA, CDR2 FQGNSA. The CDR3 is 13 amino acids. Trimming removed 4 bases from V and 5 bases from J; junction bases left unmatched: 3. The CDR3 spells CASSYGQGTEAFF. Here the CDR3 DNA reads TGTGCCAGCAGCTACGGACAGGGAACTGAAGCTTTCTTT.

This clone has more than one count but fewer than ten. J is TRBJ1-2 and V is TRBV29-1; 8 nucleotides line up with TRBD1. The trim removed 7 bases at V and 4 bases at J, leaving 5 bases unmatched. Germline V gene lookup returns CDR1 SQVTM and CDR2 ANQGSEA. CDR3 length: 12 amino acids. CDR3 sequence (DNA): TGCAGCGGAGGACAGGGAGGCTATGGCTACACCTTC. Protein product: CSGGQGGYGYTF.

This chain connects TRBV6-5 to TRBJ1-1, with 9 bases that match TRBD1. Trimming took 0 bases from V and 5 from J; bases not matched to a gene: 4. The CDR3 spans 15 residues. The germline CDR1 and CDR2 sequences are MNHEY and SVGAGI. CDR3 in amino acids: CASSYSLQGATEAFF. The DNA for the CDR3 is TGTGCCAGCAGTTACTCGTTACAGGGGGCTACTGAAGCTTTCTTT.

The chain joins TRBV7-6 to TRBJ1-3, with D unclear. The CDR3 covers 16 residues. The V end lost 5 bases, the J end lost 0 bases, and 14 bases lay between the germline ends. CDR1 and CDR2 (germline): SGHVS, FNYEAQ. The CDR3 reads CASSPGPGYSGNTIYF. DNA for the CDR3: TGTGCCAGCAGCCCCGGACCGGGCTACTCTGGAAACACCATATATTTT.